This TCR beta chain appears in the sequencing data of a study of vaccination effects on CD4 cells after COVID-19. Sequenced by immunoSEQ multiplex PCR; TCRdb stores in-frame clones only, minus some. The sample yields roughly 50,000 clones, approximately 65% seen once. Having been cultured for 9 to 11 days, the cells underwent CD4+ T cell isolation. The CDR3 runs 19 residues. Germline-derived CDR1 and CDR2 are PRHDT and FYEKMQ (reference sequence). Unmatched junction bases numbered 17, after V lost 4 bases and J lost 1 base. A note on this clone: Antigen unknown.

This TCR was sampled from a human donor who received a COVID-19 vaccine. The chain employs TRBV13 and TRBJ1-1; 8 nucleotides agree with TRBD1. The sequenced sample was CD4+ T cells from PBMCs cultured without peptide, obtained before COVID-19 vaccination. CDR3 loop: CASSSIIKEQGGENTEAFF. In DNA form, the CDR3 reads TGTGCCAGCAGCTCAATAATAAAAGAACAGGGGGGGGAGAACACTGAAGCTTTCTTT.